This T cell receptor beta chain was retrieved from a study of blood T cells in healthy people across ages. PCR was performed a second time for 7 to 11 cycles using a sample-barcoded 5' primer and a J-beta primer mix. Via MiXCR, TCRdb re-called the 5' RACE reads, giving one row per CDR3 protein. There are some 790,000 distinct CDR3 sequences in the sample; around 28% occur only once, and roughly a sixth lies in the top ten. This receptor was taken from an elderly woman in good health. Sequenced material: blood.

The CDR3: CASSPNPGASGTGELFF. The CDR3 bases are TGTGCCAGCAGCCCCAACCCGGGGGCTAGCGGCACCGGGGAGCTGTTTTTT. The chain employs TRBV7-2 and TRBJ2-2, with TRBD2 as a possible D gene (7 bases). The germline V gene has CDR1 SGHTA and CDR2 FQGNSA. The germline V and J ends were trimmed by 5 bases and 4 bases, with 20 bases remaining between them. The CDR3 has 17 residues.